This is a list of T cell receptor beta chains from one sample in a study of T-cell memory formation after mild COVID-19. One entry per CDR3 protein results from TCRdb running MiXCR on the 5' RACE reads. The table includes 300,000 to 400,000 distinct CDR3 sequences, around 21% detected once. Sequencing used PBMCs or a T cell subset sorted from them (not recorded which). The receptors were gathered from an adult woman who had mild COVID-19 (a few samples of this study predate the infection). Cell type and time point are not known. The CDR3 runs from the conserved cysteine through the conserved F or W. Fields, in order: CDR3 protein, CDR3 DNA, J gene, D gene, V gene, clone size. A D gene is named only where the DNA matches it firmly. Some rows have no size entry. The others give once, few or many, or a class for an expanded clone.

CDR3aa: CSVFGQGGTEAFF
CDR3nt: TGCAGCGTGTTCGGCCAGGGAGGCACTGAAGCTTTCTTT
j_gene: TRBJ1-1
d_gene: .
v_gene: TRBV29-1
abundance: few

CDR3aa: CASSIGQGFSGANVLTF
CDR3nt: TGTGCCAGCAGCATAGGACAGGGATTCTCTGGGGCCAACGTCCTGACTTTC
j_gene: TRBJ2-6
d_gene: TRBD1
v_gene: TRBV7-3
abundance: .

CDR3aa: CSARALLPQTGQLEQYF
CDR3nt: TGCAGTGCTAGAGCTCTCCTGCCCCAGACAGGGCAGCTCGAGCAGTACTTC
j_gene: TRBJ2-7
d_gene: TRBD1
v_gene: TRBV20-1
abundance: .

CDR3aa: CASSAAGGSYEQFF
CDR3nt: TGTGCCAGCAGTGCAGCGGGAGGAAGCTATGAGCAGTTCTTC
j_gene: TRBJ2-1
d_gene: TRBD2
v_gene: TRBV6-5
abundance: .

CDR3aa: CASSSIGQGRAYEQYF
CDR3nt: TGTGCCAGCAGTTCTATAGGACAGGGCAGGGCCTACGAGCAGTACTTC
j_gene: TRBJ2-7
d_gene: TRBD1
v_gene: TRBV28
abundance: .

CDR3aa: CASSHAGTPNEKLFF
CDR3nt: TGTGCCAGCAGCCATGCCGGGACTCCGAATGAAAAACTGTTTTTT
j_gene: TRBJ1-4
d_gene: .
v_gene: TRBV14
abundance: .

CDR3aa: CASRIGTGGYTF
CDR3nt: TGTGCCAGCAGAATCGGGACAGGCGGCTACACCTTC
j_gene: TRBJ1-2
d_gene: TRBD1
v_gene: TRBV6-5
abundance: few

CDR3aa: CASSDYVEKLFF
CDR3nt: TGTGCCAGCAGTGACTACGTTGAAAAACTGTTTTTT
j_gene: TRBJ1-4
d_gene: .
v_gene: TRBV25-1
abundance: few

CDR3aa: CSASRGQIPHGTQYF
CDR3nt: TGCAGTGCTAGTCGGGGACAGATACCTCATGGGACCCAGTACTTC
j_gene: TRBJ2-5
d_gene: TRBD1
v_gene: TRBV20-1
abundance: .

CDR3aa: CASSVGIEAAWYEQYF
CDR3nt: TGTGCCAGCAGCGTCGGTATAGAAGCGGCATGGTACGAGCAGTACTTC
j_gene: TRBJ2-7
d_gene: .
v_gene: TRBV9
abundance: .

CDR3aa: CASSTGVSGYTF
CDR3nt: TGTGCCAGCAGCACAGGGGTAAGTGGCTACACCTTC
j_gene: TRBJ1-2
d_gene: TRBD1
v_gene: TRBV12-3/TRBV12-4
abundance: .

CDR3aa: CASGTGGWTLGVYQPQHF
CDR3nt: TGTGCCAGCGGGACGGGGGGGTGGACTCTCGGGGTTTATCAGCCCCAGCATTTT
j_gene: TRBJ1-5
d_gene: .
v_gene: TRBV7-8
abundance: few

CDR3aa: CASSSTDRHREKWGLQMNTEAFF
CDR3nt: TGTGCCAGCAGCTCGACCGACCGACACAGGGAGAAGTGGGGCCTCCAGATGAACACTGAAGCTTTCTTT
j_gene: TRBJ1-1
d_gene: .
v_gene: TRBV7-9
abundance: few

CDR3aa: CASSLGESSYNEQFF
CDR3nt: TGTGCCAGCAGTTTGGGGGAATCCTCCTACAATGAGCAGTTCTTC
j_gene: TRBJ2-1
d_gene: .
v_gene: TRBV12-3/TRBV12-4
abundance: many

CDR3aa: CATSDRSRASTDTQYF
CDR3nt: TGTGCCACCAGTGACCGTTCGCGGGCTAGCACAGATACGCAGTATTTT
j_gene: TRBJ2-3
d_gene: .
v_gene: TRBV24-1
abundance: few

CDR3aa: CASSPLEDGELFF
CDR3nt: TGTGCCAGCAGCCCCCTTGAGGACGGGGAGCTGTTTTTT
j_gene: TRBJ2-2
d_gene: .
v_gene: TRBV7-8
abundance: .

CDR3aa: CATSRGGRAATDTQYF
CDR3nt: TGTGCCACCAGCAGAGGGGGCAGGGCAGCCACAGATACGCAGTATTTT
j_gene: TRBJ2-3
d_gene: .
v_gene: TRBV15
abundance: few

CDR3aa: CATGLSSYEQYF
CDR3nt: TGTGCCACCGGACTGAGCTCCTACGAGCAGTACTTC
j_gene: TRBJ2-7
d_gene: .
v_gene: TRBV14
abundance: .

CDR3aa: CAWTPRRGGTYSEQFF
CDR3nt: TGTGCCTGGACCCCTCGACGTGGGGGGACTTATAGCGAGCAGTTCTTC
j_gene: TRBJ2-1
d_gene: .
v_gene: TRBV30
abundance: .

CDR3aa: CASSSQTGGTSGNTIYF
CDR3nt: TGTGCCAGCAGCTCCCAGACAGGGGGCACCTCTGGAAACACCATATATTTT
j_gene: TRBJ1-3
d_gene: TRBD1
v_gene: TRBV7-6
abundance: many

CDR3aa: CSARPLAGQETQYF
CDR3nt: TGCAGTGCTAGGCCTCTAGCGGGACAAGAGACCCAGTACTTC
j_gene: TRBJ2-5
d_gene: TRBD2
v_gene: TRBV20-1
abundance: few

CDR3aa: CASSPKAGDTEAFF
CDR3nt: TGTGCCAGCTCACCAAAAGCAGGGGACACTGAAGCTTTCTTT
j_gene: TRBJ1-1
d_gene: .
v_gene: TRBV18
abundance: few

CDR3aa: CASSEGTGTDNEQFF
CDR3nt: TGTGCCAGCAGTGAAGGGACAGGGACTGACAATGAGCAGTTCTTC
j_gene: TRBJ2-1
d_gene: TRBD1
v_gene: TRBV2
abundance: .

CDR3aa: CASSLWDGGNEKLFF
CDR3nt: TGTGCCAGCAGTTTATGGGACGGTGGGAATGAAAAACTGTTTTTT
j_gene: TRBJ1-4
d_gene: .
v_gene: TRBV27
abundance: .

CDR3aa: CASSQDRAQHGYTF
CDR3nt: TGCGCCAGCAGCCAAGATAGGGCACAGCATGGCTACACCTTC
j_gene: TRBJ1-2
d_gene: .
v_gene: TRBV4-1
abundance: .

CDR3aa: CASTPGGGDTEAFF
CDR3nt: TGTGCCAGCACCCCCGGAGGGGGTGACACTGAAGCTTTCTTT
j_gene: TRBJ1-1
d_gene: .
v_gene: TRBV3-1
abundance: .